This T cell receptor beta chain was profiled in a study of T-cell memory formation after mild COVID-19 (dated by TCRdb to about 2021). With respect to the entire study: TCR sequence clusters from the two donors were largely donor specific. In a couple of donors, T-cell clones that expanded and contracted after mild COVID-19 were followed by sequencing TCRalpha and TCRbeta repertoires longitudinally. The cohort comprised two young, previously healthy adult volunteers, one female and one male.

Concerning this clonotype itself: Its antigen is still unknown. No base qualities exist here, and no much larger clone lies one base off it.

Study-wide conclusions, independent of this receptor: Contracting CD4+ clones turned up mainly in the CM and EM memory subsets, whereas EMRA was where CD8+ clones were enriched. From day 15 to 85, contracting clones showed balanced CD4/CD8 phenotypes, whereas a second wave of clones that expanded from day 15 to 37 leaned towards CD4+. Some responding clones were detected in pre-infection memory, suggesting pre-existing cross-reactive memory T cells joined the SARS-CoV-2 response. Only two mild cases were covered by the study, and larger cohorts that include severe cases with pre-infection samples were considered necessary. SARS-CoV-2 specificity was not confirmed for the second-wave clones peaking on day 37.

The germline V gene (reference sequence) specifies DFQATT as CDR1 and SNEGSKA as CDR2. Including cysteine and phenylalanine, the CDR3 has 11 amino acids. This entry keeps only the CDR3 DNA: 33 bases, framed from base 1. PBMCs were isolated by Ficoll-Paque density gradient centrifugation. The sequencer listed for this sample is Illumina NovaSeq 6000. cDNA libraries for TCRalpha and TCRbeta were prepared by 5'RACE using constant-segment primers, with sample barcodes and unique molecular identifiers added. RNA was extracted from every sample with Trizol reagent. The libraries were amplified in two PCR steps, and the second step added a second sample barcode and Illumina TruSeq adapters. Sequencing of libraries was performed on an Illumina NovaSeq with 2 x 150 bp paired-end reads. The study's own analysis went as follows. With migec v1.2.7, reads were demultiplexed and then collapsed into UMI-guided consensus sequences. Using mixcr v2.1.11, UMI consensuses were aligned to TRA and TRB V and J templates and then assembled into clonotypes. Clonotypes were classified as expanded or contracted when called significant by both edgeR and NoisET, with noise models trained on biological replicates. edgeR calls used a false discovery rate-adjusted p below 0.01 and a log2 fold-change threshold of 1. PCA with hierarchical clustering of max-normalized trajectories of the 1000 most abundant clonotypes was used as exploratory dynamics analysis. The CD4 or CD8 phenotype of responding clones was assigned using the separately sequenced CD4+ and CD8+ repertoires. The public reads were reanalyzed by TCRdb: fastp trimming at Q25, MiXCR alignment, in-frame beta chains only. Every CDR3 protein is listed once, alongside the most common genes and DNA of its rows. V and J calls and clone size were set by TCRdb, not the authors. The sample profile shows 150,000 or so distinct CDR3 sequences; more than 12% of them were found once. The ten largest clones represent 11% to 15% of the sample.

The clonotype originates from an adult woman who had mild COVID-19 (a few samples of this study predate the infection). The sample titles of this study are shuffled in the database, so cell type and time point are left out; the donor was told from shared clones. Sequenced material: PBMCs or a T cell subset sorted from them (not recorded which). The rearrangement joined TRBV20-1 to TRBJ1-2; no confident D gene assignment can be made. The CDR3 is CRIAADYGYTF. The nucleotides are TGCAGAATAGCTGCGGATTATGGCTACACCTTC.